Each of the 21 T cell receptor beta chains below was sequenced from the same sample in a study of blood T cell repertoires in COVID-19 (dated by TCRdb to the early 2020s). The protocol used for the library was the immunoSEQ multiplex PCR assay. The clones in this table, taken by TCRdb from immuneACCESS, are in-frame only. Not every clone is retained; where verified, under half of the shortfall comes from an unresolved V gene, and the cause of the rest is unknown. This sample lists some 64,000 clones; 65% to 80% were detected once. The leading ten clones occupy 15% to 20% of the sample. Sequencing used peripheral blood. These receptors were collected from a man aged 60 to 69 with acute or convalescent COVID-19.

The CDR3 sequence: CASSIRGAKNIQYF. The CDR3 coding sequence is TGTGCCAGTAGTATACGGGGAGCCAAAAACATTCAGTACTTC. V usage is TRBV19 and J usage is TRBJ2-4, with D perhaps matching TRBD2 (5 bases). Trimming removed 2 bases at V and 0 bases at J, with 5 bases between. The CDR3 spans 14 residues. Looked up from germline, CDR1 is LNHDA and CDR2 is SQIVND (reference sequence).

This clone has more than one count but fewer than ten. The J gene is TRBJ2-1, the V gene TRBV4-1, with a possible D match to TRBD2 (5 bases). Germline V gene lookup returns CDR1 MGHRA and CDR2 YSYEKL. Trimming removed 1 base at V and 9 bases at J, with 13 bases between. The CDR3 runs 14 residues. Here the CDR3 DNA reads TGCGCCAGCAGCCAAGGGGCGATAGAGGGTGAGCAGTTCTTC. The encoded protein is CASSQGAIEGEQFF.

The chain is built from TRBV7-9 and TRBJ2-1; no reliable D call. In germline, CDR1 is SEHNR, CDR2 FQNEAQ (reference sequence). The CDR3 has 13 residues. V was trimmed by 5 bases and J by 4 bases, leaving 9 bases between them. The CDR3 DNA is TGTGCCAGCAGCGTAACAGAATACAATGAGCAGTTCTTC. Protein sequence: CASSVTEYNEQFF. Complete variable domain (other parts from reference TRBV7-9 and TRBJ2-1): DTGVSQNPRHKITKRGQNVTFRCDPISEHNRLYWYRQTLGQGPEFLTYFQNEAQLEKSRLLSDRFSAERPKGSFSTLEIQRTEQGDSAMYLCASSVTEYNEQFFGPGTRLTVL.

The V and J genes are TRBV9 and TRBJ2-7; 9 bases match TRBD1. After removal of 3 bases from V and 6 bases from J, the junction contained 13 bases not matched to a gene. The CDR3 consists of 16 residues. CDR1 SGDLS and CDR2 YYNGEE come from the germline V gene. CDR3 DNA sequence: TGTGCCAGCAGCGCCGGCCAAGGGACAGGGAGGACCGAGCAGTACTTC. It yields the protein CASSAGQGTGRTEQYF.

This clone was recorded once. The chain couples TRBV6-1 to TRBJ1-4, with 8 bases lining up with TRBD1. Looked up from germline, CDR1 is MNHNS and CDR2 is SASEGT. The junction had 7 bases not matched to a gene; V was cut back by 3 bases and J by 7 bases. The CDR3 covers 15 residues. CDR3 sequence reads: CASSDGGTGGEKLFF. DNA for the CDR3: TGTGCCAGCAGTGACGGGGGGACAGGCGGTGAAAAACTGTTTTTT.

V gene TRBV9 combines with J gene TRBJ1-2; D is perhaps TRBD1 (5 bases). The germline V gene encodes CDR1 SGDLS and CDR2 YYNGEE. V was shortened by 0 bases and J by 4 bases, with 19 bases between the two germline ends. The CDR3 has 17 residues. The CDR3 reads CASSVVGHPTPGYGYTF. The CDR3 bases are TGTGCCAGCAGCGTAGTTGGACACCCTACCCCGGGCTATGGCTACACCTTC.

The chain recombines TRBV29-1 with TRBJ2-5; the D is unclear. The CDR3 length is 10 residues. Germline loops: CDR1 SQVTM, CDR2 ANQGSEA. V was pared by 5 bases and J by 3 bases, with 4 bases between. In DNA, the CDR3 is TGCAGCGTTCGTGAAGAGACCCAGTACTTC. Protein sequence: CSVREETQYF. The variable domain in full, with the rest retrieved from reference TRBV29-1 and TRBJ2-5, is SAVISQKPSRDICQRGTSLTIQCQVDSQVTMMFWYRQQPGQSLTLIATANQGSEATYESGFVIDKFPISRPNLTFSTLTVSNMSPEDSSIYLCSVREETQYFGPGTRLLVL.

This clone was found once. The rearrangement joins TRBV9 to TRBJ2-3; D is undetermined. V dropped 0 bases and J dropped 0 bases, with 5 bases sitting between them. Germline V gene lookup returns CDR1 SGDLS and CDR2 YYNGEE. This CDR3 has 14 amino acids. CDR3 residues: CASSVGLSTDTQYF. As DNA, the CDR3 is TGTGCCAGCAGCGTAGGACTTAGCACAGATACGCAGTATTTT.

This clone has a handful of counts. The chain carries TRBV7-9 and TRBJ2-7; a possible D gene is TRBD2 (5 bases). Trimming took 5 bases from V and 3 from J, leaving 20 bases between them. Germline loops: CDR1 SEHNR, CDR2 FQNEAQ (reference sequence). The CDR3 has 16 residues. CDR3 region: CASSNFGRHGDYEQYF. In nucleotides, the CDR3 is TGTGCCAGCAGCAACTTCGGAAGACACGGGGACTACGAGCAGTACTTC.

The chain uses TRBV28 and TRBJ2-1; 8 bases agree with TRBD2. Trimming cost V 5 bases and J 8 bases; bases outside gene matches: 17. In germline, CDR1 is MDHEN, CDR2 SYDVKM. The CDR3 runs to 17 residues. CDR3 amino acids: CASSPRPGRAYNHEQFF. The CDR3 DNA reads TGTGCCAGCAGTCCAAGGCCCGGGAGGGCCTACAACCATGAGCAGTTCTTC. The variable domain in full, completed from reference TRBV28 and TRBJ2-1, reads DVKVTQSSRYLVKRTGEKVFLECVQDMDHENMFWYRQDPGLGLRLIYFSYDVKMKEKGDIPEGYSVSREKKERFSLILESASTNQTSMYLCASSPRPGRAYNHEQFFGPGTRLTVL.

The gene calls are TRBV7-6 and TRBJ2-5; 14 nucleotides line up with TRBD2. The junction had 5 bases not matched to a gene; V was cut back by 5 bases and J by 3 bases. Per germline, CDR1 SGHVS and CDR2 FNYEAQ. The CDR3 runs 16 residues. The CDR3 here is CASSPGLAGVEETQYF. Here the CDR3 DNA reads TGTGCCAGCAGCCCGGGACTAGCGGGAGTAGAAGAGACCCAGTACTTC.

This clone was seen more than once but under ten times. The chain links TRBV7-8 to TRBJ2-1; D might be TRBD1 (5 bases). V lost 5 bases to trimming and J lost 5 bases, with 19 bases between them. Germline lookup yields CDR1 SGHVS and CDR2 FQNEAQ. The CDR3 spans 16 residues. This CDR3 reads CASSPTRAGQDNEQFF. CDR3 sequence (DNA): TGTGCCAGCAGCCCTACACGGGCAGGACAAGACAATGAGCAGTTCTTC.

The J gene is TRBJ2-6, the V gene TRBV3-1 (or the pseudogene TRBV3-2); D gene uncertain. The ends were cut back, 3 bases at V and 0 bases at J, with 9 bases in the middle. Per the germline V gene, CDR1 is LGHDT and CDR2 is YNNKEL (reference sequence). CDR3 length equals 16 residues. The CDR3 coding sequence is TGTGCCAGCAGCCACCGACTGACCTCTGGGGCCAACGTCCTGACTTTC. Protein: CASSHRLTSGANVLTF.

This sequence joins TRBV18 and TRBJ1-5; 9 bases agree with TRBD1. The CDR3 consists of 18 residues. With V trimmed by 5 bases and J by 3 bases, 14 bases remained unmatched. CDR1 and CDR2 from the germline V gene are KGHSH and LQKENI. The DNA for the CDR3 is TGTGCCAGCTCATCTCAGAAAGCGGGGACAGGGTACAATCAGCCCCAGCATTTT. This translates into CASSSQKAGTGYNQPQHF.

The chain couples TRBV10-1 to TRBJ2-2; D not resolved. Germline V lookup: CDR1 WNHNN, CDR2 SYGVQD (reference sequence). CDR3 length: 13 amino acids. V shed 0 bases and J shed 7 bases, with 6 bases lying between them. This chain's CDR3 is CASSESLFGELFF. CDR3 coding DNA: TGCGCCAGCAGTGAGTCTCTTTTCGGGGAGCTGTTTTTT.

The chain joins TRBV29-1 to TRBJ1-1; perhaps TRBD1 as D (5 bases). The V gene lost 6 bases and the J gene lost 7 bases, with 21 bases spanning the gap. This CDR3 is built from 14 residues. The V gene's germline CDR1 is SQVTM and CDR2 ANQGSEA. Written as DNA, the CDR3 is TGCAGCGTCCGACCGCCCGACAGAGGTTATGAAGCTTTCTTT. Protein: CSVRPPDRGYEAFF.

V and J are TRBV15 and TRBJ2-1, with TRBD2 identical over 12 bases. Germline CDR1 is LNHNV and CDR2 is YYDKDF (reference sequence). The CDR3 covers 16 residues. The J segment lost 0 bases and the V segment lost 3 bases, leaving 0 bases of the junction unmatched. The DNA of the CDR3 is TGTGCCACCAGCAGGGGACTAGCGGGCTCCTACAATGAGCAGTTCTTC. Translating gives CATSRGLAGSYNEQFF.

This clone was seen more than once but under ten times. The chain carries TRBV19 and TRBJ1-5; no firm D call. Germline CDR1 LNHDA, CDR2 SQIVND (reference sequence). V shed 5 bases and J shed 3 bases, with 8 bases lying between them. CDR3 length equals 13 residues. The CDR3 region is CASSWALNQPQHF. The CDR3 DNA reads TGTGCCAGTAGTTGGGCTCTCAATCAGCCCCAGCATTTT.

The chain is built from TRBV11-2 and TRBJ2-7; TRBD2 agrees at 10 bases. The CDR3 covers 17 residues. The germline V gene encodes CDR1 SGHAT and CDR2 FQNNGV. With V trimmed by 0 bases and J by 4 bases, 9 bases remained unmatched. CDR3 in DNA: TGTGCCAGCAGCTTAGATTTCCGACTAGCGGGTCTGTACGAGCAGTACTTC. This encodes CASSLDFRLAGLYEQYF. The whole variable domain, remainder taken from reference TRBV11-2 and TRBJ2-7, is EAGVAQSPRYKIIEKRQSVAFWCNPISGHATLYWYQQILGQGPKLLIQFQNNGVVDDSQLPKDRFSAERLKGVDSTLKIQPAKLEDSAVYLCASSLDFRLAGLYEQYFGPGTRLTVT.

The gene calls are TRBV29-1 and TRBJ2-7; TRBD2 matches at 8 bases. Trimming removed 6 bases from V and 5 bases from J; junction bases left unmatched: 15. The CDR3 is 15 residues long. CDR1 is SQVTM, CDR2 ANQGSEA, per germline. The CDR3 loop reads CSVGGARGGSHEQYF. CDR3 DNA sequence: TGCAGCGTCGGAGGCGCCCGGGGGGGAAGCCACGAGCAGTACTTC.

This rearrangement joins TRBV4-2 to TRBJ1-4; weak D call: TRBD1 (5 bases). Germline V gene lookup returns CDR1 LGHNA and CDR2 YNFKEQ. The CDR3 is 15 residues long. The V end was cut by 2 bases, the J end by 3 bases, with 10 bases between. CDR3: CASSQTRASNEKLFF. CDR3 DNA: TGTGCCAGCAGCCAAACCAGGGCCTCTAATGAAAAACTGTTTTTT.